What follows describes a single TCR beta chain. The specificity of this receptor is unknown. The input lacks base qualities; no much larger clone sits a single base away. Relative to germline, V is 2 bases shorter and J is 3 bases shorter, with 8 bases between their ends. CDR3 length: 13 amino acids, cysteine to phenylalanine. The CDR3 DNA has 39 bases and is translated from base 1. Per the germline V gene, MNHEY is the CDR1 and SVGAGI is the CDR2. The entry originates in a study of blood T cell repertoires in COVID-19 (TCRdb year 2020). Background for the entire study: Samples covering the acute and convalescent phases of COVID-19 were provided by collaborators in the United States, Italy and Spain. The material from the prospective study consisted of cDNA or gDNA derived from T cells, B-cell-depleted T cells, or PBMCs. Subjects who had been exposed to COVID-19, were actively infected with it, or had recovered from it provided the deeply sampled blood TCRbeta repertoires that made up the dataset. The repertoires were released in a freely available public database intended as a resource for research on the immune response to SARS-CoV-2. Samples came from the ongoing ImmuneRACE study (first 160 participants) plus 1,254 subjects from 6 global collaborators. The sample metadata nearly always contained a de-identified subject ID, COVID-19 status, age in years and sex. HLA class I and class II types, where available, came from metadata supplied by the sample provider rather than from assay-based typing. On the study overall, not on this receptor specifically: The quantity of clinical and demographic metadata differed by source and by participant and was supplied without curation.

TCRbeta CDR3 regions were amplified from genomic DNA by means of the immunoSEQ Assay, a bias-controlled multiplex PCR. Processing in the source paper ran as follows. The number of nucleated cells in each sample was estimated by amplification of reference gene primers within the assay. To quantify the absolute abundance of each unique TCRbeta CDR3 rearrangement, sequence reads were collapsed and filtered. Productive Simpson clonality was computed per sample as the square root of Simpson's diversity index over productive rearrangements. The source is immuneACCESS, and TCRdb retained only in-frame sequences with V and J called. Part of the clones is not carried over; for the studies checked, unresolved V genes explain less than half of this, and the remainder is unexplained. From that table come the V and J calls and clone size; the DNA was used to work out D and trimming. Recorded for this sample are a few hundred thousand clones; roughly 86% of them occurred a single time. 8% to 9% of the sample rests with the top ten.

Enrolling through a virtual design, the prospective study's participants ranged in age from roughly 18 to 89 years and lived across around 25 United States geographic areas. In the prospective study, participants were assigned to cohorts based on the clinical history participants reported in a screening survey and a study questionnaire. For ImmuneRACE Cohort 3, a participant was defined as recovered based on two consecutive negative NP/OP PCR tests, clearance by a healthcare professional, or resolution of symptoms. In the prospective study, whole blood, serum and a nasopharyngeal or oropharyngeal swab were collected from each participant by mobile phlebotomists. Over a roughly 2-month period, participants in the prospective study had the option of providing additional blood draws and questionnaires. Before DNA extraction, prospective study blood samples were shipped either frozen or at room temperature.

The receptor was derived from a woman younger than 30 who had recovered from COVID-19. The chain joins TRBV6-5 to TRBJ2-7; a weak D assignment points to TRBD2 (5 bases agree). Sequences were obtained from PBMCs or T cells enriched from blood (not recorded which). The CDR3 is CASSYTSGYEQYF. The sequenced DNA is TGTGCCAGCAGTTACACCAGCGGCTACGAGCAGTACTTC.